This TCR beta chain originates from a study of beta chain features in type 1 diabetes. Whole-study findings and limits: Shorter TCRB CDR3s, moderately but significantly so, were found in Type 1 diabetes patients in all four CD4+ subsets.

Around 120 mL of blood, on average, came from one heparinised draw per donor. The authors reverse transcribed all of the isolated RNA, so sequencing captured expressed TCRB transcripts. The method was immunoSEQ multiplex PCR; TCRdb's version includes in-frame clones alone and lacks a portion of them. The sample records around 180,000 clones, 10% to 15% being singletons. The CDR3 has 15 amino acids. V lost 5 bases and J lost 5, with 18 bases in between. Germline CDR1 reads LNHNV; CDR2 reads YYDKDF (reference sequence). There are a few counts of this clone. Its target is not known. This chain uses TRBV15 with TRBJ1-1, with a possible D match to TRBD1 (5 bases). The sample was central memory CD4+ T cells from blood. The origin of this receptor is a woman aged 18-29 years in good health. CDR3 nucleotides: TGTGCCACCAGCGACAGACGGAGGGCTGAAACTGAAGCTTTCTTT. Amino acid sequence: CATSDRRRAETEAFF.